The entry below describes one TCR beta chain. Its antigen remains unidentified. The source of the sample is a study of shared clonotypes between healthy human individuals. Study results and limitations: Clonotypes shared by all four donors outscored non-shared clonotypes in generation probability.

CDR1 and CDR2 (germline): SQVTM, ANQGSEA. The length of the CDR3 is 12 residues. Trimming took off 5 bases at V and 2 bases at J, with 6 bases between the two ends. Here immunoSEQ multiplex PCR was the method, and the copy in TCRdb shows in-frame clones only, minus some. In the table there are over a million clones, 65% to 80% of which are singletons. The clonotype originates from a man younger than 35 in good health. The sequencing input was memory CD4+ T cells sorted from blood. This sample's subset: CD45RA-negative fraction. The V call is TRBV29-1, the J call TRBJ2-2; D remains unclear. The CDR3 loop is CSVMDNTGELFF. CDR3 sequence (DNA): TGCAGCGTTATGGACAACACCGGGGAGCTGTTTTTT.